This T cell receptor beta chain comes out of a study of cytomegalovirus exposure and HLA in healthy donors. Overall study findings and caveats: Among TCR beta chains, those listed as cytomegalovirus-associated numbered some 170. In a later analysis, TCR beta V- and J-gene trimming showed a link to a missense DCLRE1C variant. TRBV6-2, TRBV6-3 and some other V segments were unresolvable in 87-base-pair reads. Prediction of most subjects' HLA-A and HLA-B alleles by TCR beta sequences was reportedly accurate.

In regard to this clone: Its antigen is unknown.

Germline V gene sequence: CDR1 MDHEN, CDR2 SYDVKM. Trimming pared 6 bases from V and 4 bases from J, leaving 15 bases between. There are 14 residues in the CDR3. PCR employed 60 Vbeta and 13 Jbeta primers. Clones were sequenced by immunoSEQ multiplex PCR, and TCRdb holds only the in-frame ones, with some missing. The record lists 140,000 to 150,000 clones, of which the ten most abundant hold 0.96%. The V call is TRBV28, the J call TRBJ1-1; D unresolved. Sequences were obtained from PBMCs. The sequence derives from a male donor in good health and CMV-seronegative. The CDR3: CASRTPRGFTEAFF. The CDR3 DNA follows: TGTGCCAGCAGGACCCCCCGGGGATTCACTGAAGCTTTCTTT.